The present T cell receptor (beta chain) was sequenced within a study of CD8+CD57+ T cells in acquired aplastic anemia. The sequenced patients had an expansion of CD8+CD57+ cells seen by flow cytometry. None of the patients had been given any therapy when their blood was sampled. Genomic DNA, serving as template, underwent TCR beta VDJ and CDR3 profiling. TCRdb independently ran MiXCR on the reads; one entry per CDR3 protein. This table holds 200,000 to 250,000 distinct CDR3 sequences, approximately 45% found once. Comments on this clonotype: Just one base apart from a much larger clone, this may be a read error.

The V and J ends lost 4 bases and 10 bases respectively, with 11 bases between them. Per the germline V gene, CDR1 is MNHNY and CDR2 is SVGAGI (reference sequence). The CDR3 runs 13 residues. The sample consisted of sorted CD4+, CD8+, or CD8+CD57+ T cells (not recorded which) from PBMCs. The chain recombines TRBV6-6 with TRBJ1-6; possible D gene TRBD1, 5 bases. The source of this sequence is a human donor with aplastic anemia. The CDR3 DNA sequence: TGTGCCAGCAGTTGCAGGGACTACTCACCCCTCCACTTT. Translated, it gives CASSCRDYSPLHF.